This entry is about one TCR beta chain. In its sample, this clone was seen once. The target of this receptor is not known. No quality values exist for individual bases; no much larger clone is one base distant. This sample stems from a study of control samples from healthy donors and cancer patients (dated by TCRdb to the early 2020s). Receptor amplification or capture employed the immunoSEQ multiplex PCR assay. TCRdb obtained this table from immuneACCESS and retained in-frame rearrangements with V and J assigned. These tables miss some clones; where compared with another copy, unresolved V genes account for less than half of the shortfall, and the remainder is unexplained. A total of about 77,000 clones appear in this sample, approximately 92% of them only once. The top ten hold 5.8% of the sample. Inclusive of the bounding cysteine and phenylalanine, the CDR3 is 16 residues long. The only DNA kept is the CDR3, 48 bases in frame from the first base. V is pruned by 5 bases and J by 2 bases, leaving 10 bases of the junction without a gene match. CDR1 SGHAT and CDR2 FQDESV were looked up in the germline V gene (reference sequence).

This receptor was obtained from a woman in her sixties in good health. The rearrangement joined TRBV11-1 to TRBJ2-3, and TRBD1 matches 7 of the central bases. The specimen was blood. The DNA reads as follows: TGTGCCAGCAGCCTCAGACAGGGAACCAACACAGATACGCAGTATTTT. Translated, this gives CASSLRQGTNTDTQYF. The CDR3, completed at both ends by the reference TRBV11-1 and TRBJ2-3 genes, gives the full variable domain EAEVAQSPRYKITEKSQAVAFWCDPISGHATLYWYRQILGQGPELLVQFQDESVVDDSQLPKDRFSAERLKGVDSTLKIQPAELGDSAMYLCASSLRQGTNTDTQYFGPGTRLTVL.